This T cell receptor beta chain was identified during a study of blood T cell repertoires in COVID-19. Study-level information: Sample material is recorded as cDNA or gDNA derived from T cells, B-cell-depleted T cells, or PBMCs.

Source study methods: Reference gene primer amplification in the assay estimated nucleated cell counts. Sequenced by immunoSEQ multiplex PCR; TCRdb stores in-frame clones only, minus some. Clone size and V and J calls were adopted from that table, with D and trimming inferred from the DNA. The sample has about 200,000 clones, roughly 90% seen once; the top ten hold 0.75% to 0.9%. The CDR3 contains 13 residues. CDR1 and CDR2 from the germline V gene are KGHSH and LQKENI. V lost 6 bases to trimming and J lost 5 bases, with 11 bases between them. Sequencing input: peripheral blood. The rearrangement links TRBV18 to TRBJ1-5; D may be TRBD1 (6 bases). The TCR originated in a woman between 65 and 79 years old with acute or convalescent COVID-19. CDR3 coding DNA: TGTGCCAGCTCCGGACAGAAACATCAGCCCCAGCATTTT. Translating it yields CASSGQKHQPQHF. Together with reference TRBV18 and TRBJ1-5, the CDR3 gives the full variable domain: NAGVMQNPRHLVRRRGQEARLRCSPMKGHSHVYWYRQLPEEGLKFMVYLQKENIIDESGMPKERFSAEFPKEGPSILRIQQVVRGDSAAYFCASSGQKHQPQHFGDGTRLSIL.